This T cell receptor beta chain was profiled in a study of shared clonotypes between healthy human individuals. Study-level findings and limits: Rarefaction gave evidence that sorted-subset sequencing remained incomplete despite large depth.

Remarks on this clone: The antigen is undetermined.

Splitting of CD4+ cells produced CD45RA+ naive and CD45RA-negative memory subsets. Generated by immunoSEQ multiplex PCR, the TCRdb table keeps only in-frame clones and is missing some. Altogether some 2,000,000 clones are present, approximately 95% being singletons, with the ten largest covering around 0.13%. The germline V gene encodes CDR1 SGDLS and CDR2 YYNGEE. The CDR3 is 15 residues long. Trimming took 4 bases from V and 9 from J; bases not matched to a gene: 13. This TCR was sampled from a young man in good health. Material for sequencing was naive CD4+ T cells sorted from blood. Noted subset: CD45RA+ positively selected. V and J are TRBV9 and TRBJ2-7; TRBD1 matches at 10 bases. CDR3 DNA sequence: TGTGCCAGCAGCCCCCTTTCGTGGGGACAGGGGACGCAGTACTTC. It yields the protein CASSPLSWGQGTQYF.